What follows are 30 T cell receptor beta chains derived from one specimen sequenced in a study of cytomegalovirus exposure and HLA in healthy donors. The PCR had 60 Vbeta and 13 Jbeta primers. Profiling relied on immunoSEQ multiplex PCR, and the TCRdb table lists in-frame clones only, not all of them. The sample includes tens of thousands of clones, approximately 70% seen only once; the top ten take 5.4%. Sequencing was carried out using PBMCs. The origin of the receptors is a man aged 50 or older in good health and CMV-seronegative.

Turning to this clone: An end of the junction does not agree with germline; a read error may underlie this. V usage is TRBV27 and J usage is TRBJ2-7, with a possible D match to TRBD2 (5 bases). Germline-derived CDR1 and CDR2 are MNHEY and SMNVEV (reference sequence). The CDR3 extends over 13 amino acids. The CDR3 nucleotides read TGTGCCACCAGTGCCCAAGGTAGGGAGGAGCAGTACTTC. Protein sequence: CATSAQGREEQYF.

The gene calls are TRBV13 and TRBJ2-3; TRBD1 aligns across 12 bases. V was clipped by 4 bases and J by 5 bases; unmatched bases: 7. The germline gives CDR1 PRHDT, CDR2 FYEKMQ (reference sequence). The CDR3 has 16 residues. CDR3 loop: CASSSRDRGQGDTQYF. In DNA form, the CDR3 reads TGTGCCAGCAGCTCCAGGGACAGGGGGCAGGGAGATACGCAGTATTTT.

In its sample, this clone is medium-sized. This chain uses TRBV19 with TRBJ1-5, with 7 bases lining up with TRBD1. The V and J ends lost 4 bases and 5 bases, in that order; junction bases with no gene match: 8. Germline V gene sequence: CDR1 LNHDA, CDR2 SQIVND (reference sequence). The CDR3 runs 15 residues. The CDR3 sequence is CASSSDRVLHQPQHF. The DNA of the CDR3 is TGTGCCAGTAGTAGCGACAGGGTATTACATCAGCCCCAGCATTTT. Together with reference TRBV19 and TRBJ1-5, the CDR3 gives the full variable domain: DGGITQSPKYLFRKEGQNVTLSCEQNLNHDAMYWYRQDPGQGLRLIYYSQIVNDFQKGDIAEGYSVSREKKESFPLTVTSAQKNPTAFYLCASSSDRVLHQPQHFGDGTRLSIL.

This chain uses TRBV7-9 with TRBJ2-5, with 7 bases identical to TRBD1. The J call could be wrong; TRBJ2-7 is a better fit for the DNA end. Germline V gene sequence: CDR1 SEHNR, CDR2 FQNEAQ (reference sequence). The CDR3 totals 11 residues. The CDR3 DNA sequence: TGTGCCAGCAGCTCAGGGGGCGAGCAGTACTTC. It is translated as CASSSGGEQYF.

The V call is TRBV15, the J call TRBJ2-3; D gene uncertain. In germline, CDR1 is LNHNV, CDR2 YYDKDF (reference sequence). The CDR3 totals 15 residues. Trimming took 3 bases from V and 4 from J, leaving 14 bases between them. CDR3 nucleotide sequence: TGTGCCACCAGCAGCGACCGGGTCGGAGCAGATACGCAGTATTTT. Translating gives CATSSDRVGADTQYF. The full variable domain, its missing parts supplied by reference TRBV15 and TRBJ2-3, is DAMVIQNPRYQVTQFGKPVTLSCSQTLNHNVMYWYQQKSSQAPKLLFHYYDKDFNNEADTPDNFQSRRPNTSFCFLDIRSPGLGDTAMYLCATSSDRVGADTQYFGPGTRLTVL.

This clone was seen more than once but under ten times. V and J are TRBV10-3 and TRBJ2-1; D is undetermined. The CDR3 runs 13 residues. Trimming removed 8 bases from V and 10 bases from J, with 18 bases in between. From germline, CDR1 is ENHRY and CDR2 SYGVKD. The CDR3 DNA sequence: TGTGCCATCGGAGATGGGTTCTTTATCGAGCAGTTCTTC. Its protein product is CAIGDGFFIEQFF.

The chain joins TRBV20-1 to TRBJ2-7; no clear D gene. Germline loops: CDR1 DFQATT, CDR2 SNEGSKA (reference sequence). The germline V and J ends were trimmed by 7 bases and 4 bases, with 11 bases remaining between them. The CDR3 runs 11 residues. The CDR3 region is CSVRPGYEQYF. CDR3 coding DNA: TGCAGTGTCCGCCCCGGGTACGAGCAGTACTTC.

The gene calls are TRBV10-3 and TRBJ1-1, with 7 positions matching TRBD1. Germline V CDR1 and CDR2: ENHRY, SYGVKD. The CDR3 is 14 amino acids. Unmatched junction bases numbered 3, after V lost 2 bases and J lost 3 bases. CDR3 nucleotides: TGTGCCATCAGTGAGACAGGGGATGACACTGAAGCTTTCTTT. This sequence encodes CAISETGDDTEAFF.

The rearrangement links TRBV11-2 to TRBJ1-5; possibly TRBD1 for D (5 bases). Germline values: CDR1 SGHAT, CDR2 FQNNGV. Trimming pared 1 base from V and 7 bases from J, leaving 8 bases between. The CDR3 extends over 13 amino acids. Here the CDR3 reads CASSLAPGQPQHF. DNA of the CDR3: TGTGCCAGCAGCTTAGCCCCAGGGCAGCCCCAGCATTTT.

This chain connects TRBV29-1 to TRBJ2-5, with TRBD2 matching 8 bases. J gave up 5 bases and V 6 bases, and 5 bases lay outside the gene matches. The CDR3 consists of 12 residues. From germline, CDR1 is SQVTM and CDR2 ANQGSEA. The CDR3 reads CSVPRGGETQYF. The DNA of the CDR3 is TGCAGCGTACCCCGGGGGGGCGAGACCCAGTACTTC.

The chain is built from TRBV29-1 and TRBJ1-3; 10 bases are shared with TRBD1. The V and J ends lost 7 bases and 4 bases, in that order; junction bases with no gene match: 7. The CDR3 contains 14 residues. CDR1 and CDR2 (germline): SQVTM, ANQGSEA. This CDR3 is CSALPGQGGNTIYF. In nucleotides, the CDR3 is TGCAGCGCCCTGCCGGGACAGGGGGGAAACACCATATATTTT.

The genes are TRBV9 and TRBJ1-1, with 8 bases that match TRBD1. Trimming at V came to 0 bases and at J to 8 bases, leaving 3 bases not matched to a gene. CDR1 and CDR2 (germline): SGDLS, YYNGEE. This CDR3 is 13 amino acids long. Here the CDR3 reads CASSVGTGSEAFF. Written as DNA, the CDR3 is TGTGCCAGCAGCGTAGGGACAGGGTCCGAAGCTTTCTTT. Looking up the rest from reference TRBV9 and TRBJ1-1 gives the full variable domain: DSGVTQTPKHLITATGQRVTLRCSPRSGDLSVYWYQQSLDQGLQFLIQYYNGEERAKGNILERFSAQQFPDLHSELNLSSLELGDSALYFCASSVGTGSEAFFGQGTRLTVV.

The J gene is TRBJ2-5, the V gene TRBV25-1; D is possibly TRBD2 (5 bases). Germline lookup yields CDR1 MGHDK and CDR2 SYGVNS. The CDR3 is 15 residues long. Trimming pared 5 bases from V and 0 bases from J, leaving 13 bases between. CDR3 bases: TGTGCCAGCAGTCCAAGGACGGGGTACCAAGAGACCCAGTACTTC. Translated, it gives CASSPRTGYQETQYF.

This clone was detected a few times. This chain links TRBV9 with TRBJ2-1; 10 bases are a match to TRBD2. This CDR3 is built from 16 residues. In germline, CDR1 is SGDLS, CDR2 YYNGEE. The ends lost 0 bases at V and 5 bases at J; junction bases unmatched: 5. CDR3 DNA: TGTGCCAGCAGCGTAGAGCTAGCGGGGGTAAACAATGAGCAGTTCTTC. It specifies CASSVELAGVNNEQFF.

This chain uses TRBV4-1 with TRBJ1-4, with D hard to call. The CDR3 runs 15 residues. V dropped 5 bases and J dropped 3 bases, with 13 bases sitting between them. Germline V gene sequence: CDR1 MGHRA, CDR2 YSYEKL. In nucleotides, the CDR3 is TGCGCCAGCAGCGCCGGAGGTGGAGCTAATGAAAAACTGTTTTTT. Translating gives CASSAGGGANEKLFF.

Written as DNA, the CDR3 is TGCGCCAGCAGCTCTGGACAGGGGAACGGCTACACCTTC. Its protein is CASSSGQGNGYTF. V gene TRBV5-1 combines with J gene TRBJ1-2, with 9 bases matching TRBD1. Germline CDR1 is SGHRS and CDR2 is YFSETQ. The CDR3 covers 13 residues. The V segment lost 3 bases and the J segment 8 bases; nucleotides outside the gene matches: 5.

The chain is built from TRBV28 and TRBJ1-6; no clear D gene. V gave up 3 bases and J gave up 10 bases, with 10 bases separating them. In germline, CDR1 is MDHEN, CDR2 SYDVKM. This CDR3 contains 13 residues. DNA for the CDR3: TGTGCCAGCAGTTTTTTACGGGTCTCACCCCTCCACTTT. The encoded protein is CASSFLRVSPLHF.

The chain has TRBV10-3 and TRBJ1-5; 9 bases map to TRBD1. The CDR3 is made up of 17 amino acids. V was clipped by 3 bases and J by 1 base; unmatched bases: 7. Per germline, CDR1 ENHRY and CDR2 SYGVKD. CDR3 loop: CAISEGTGLRSNQPQHF. The CDR3 DNA reads TGTGCCATCAGTGAAGGGACAGGGCTTAGGAGCAATCAGCCCCAGCATTTT.

The J gene is TRBJ2-7, the V gene TRBV11-1, with 7 bases that match TRBD1. The CDR3 runs to 13 residues. J lost 4 bases, V lost 5 bases, and 5 bases had no gene match. Germline V gene sequence: CDR1 SGHAT, CDR2 FQDESV (reference sequence). CDR3 DNA sequence: TGTGCCAGCAGCCCCCGACAGGGATACGAGCAGTACTTC. Its protein product is CASSPRQGYEQYF.

This sequence joins TRBV5-6 and TRBJ2-5; perhaps TRBD1 as D (6 bases). The CDR3 has 16 residues. V was trimmed by 4 bases and J by 5 bases, leaving 21 bases between them. Germline V gene sequence: CDR1 SGHDT, CDR2 YYEEEE. The CDR3 DNA follows: TGTGCCAGCAGCGCAATTCCAGGGGCAGCTGAGGAGACCCAGTACTTC. It codes for CASSAIPGAAEETQYF. Complete variable domain (other parts from reference TRBV5-6 and TRBJ2-5): DAGVTQSPTHLIKTRGQQVTLRCSPKSGHDTVSWYQQALGQGPQFIFQYYEEEERQRGNFPDRFSGHQFPNYSSELNVNALLLGDSALYLCASSAIPGAAEETQYFGPGTRLLVL.

The chain uses TRBV7-9 and TRBJ1-2; D is possibly TRBD1 (6 bases). Germline CDR1 SEHNR, CDR2 FQNEAQ (reference sequence). The CDR3 covers 13 residues. Trimming shortened V by 4 bases and J by 4 bases, and 10 bases separated the two germline ends. The CDR3 reads CASSSGQFYGYTF. The DNA of the CDR3 is TGTGCCAGCAGCTCCGGACAGTTCTATGGCTACACCTTC.

The table lists this clone with a count of one. J is TRBJ2-3 and V is TRBV2; 9 bases are a match to TRBD2. The ends lost 7 bases at V and 6 bases at J; junction bases unmatched: 2. The CDR3 is 12 amino acids. Germline V CDR1 and CDR2: SNHLY, FYNNEI. CDR3 DNA: TGTGCCAGCAATGGACTAGCGGATACGCAGTATTTT. Amino acid sequence: CASNGLADTQYF.

This chain connects TRBV5-1 to TRBJ1-6; no clear D. The CDR3 totals 14 residues. V was shortened by 5 bases and J by 10 bases, with 16 bases between the two germline ends. The V gene's germline CDR1 is SGHRS and CDR2 YFSETQ. CDR3 sequence: CASSESSPGSPLHF. CDR3 DNA: TGCGCCAGCAGTGAATCTAGCCCGGGATCACCCCTCCACTTT.

The rearrangement links TRBV2 to TRBJ1-2, with 10 bases that match TRBD1. V gave up 6 bases and J gave up 6 bases; unmatched junction bases: 10. The CDR3 is 15 amino acids. CDR1 and CDR2 (germline): SNHLY, FYNNEI. The CDR3: CASRTNVGQGDGYTF. The DNA of the CDR3 is TGTGCCAGCAGGACAAACGTAGGACAGGGGGATGGCTACACCTTC.

The chain combines TRBV2 with TRBJ2-7, with a possible D match to TRBD1 (6 bases). Germline CDR1 SNHLY, CDR2 FYNNEI. This CDR3 comprises 16 residues. Trimming took 3 bases from V and 0 from J, leaving 15 bases between them. CDR3 region: CASSDRSGQLSYEQYF. In DNA, the CDR3 is TGTGCCAGCAGTGATCGTTCTGGACAGCTCTCCTACGAGCAGTACTTC.

The V call is TRBV5-4, the J call TRBJ2-5; D is possibly TRBD2 (7 bases). Germline V gene lookup returns CDR1 SGHNT and CDR2 YYREEE (reference sequence). The CDR3 extends over 15 amino acids. V shed 0 bases and J shed 5 bases, with 14 bases lying between them. CDR3 nucleotide sequence: TGTGCCAGCAGCTTGGACCGGGGGGCGCGTGAGACCCAGTACTTC. Its protein product is CASSLDRGARETQYF.

The chain employs TRBV5-6 and TRBJ2-7, with D perhaps matching TRBD1 (6 bases). The germline gives CDR1 SGHDT, CDR2 YYEEEE. With 4 bases removed from V and 1 base from J, the gap between germline ends came to 21 bases. The CDR3 spans 17 residues. The CDR3 here is CASSGSGTGWESYEQYF. CDR3 in DNA: TGTGCCAGCAGCGGCTCTGGTACAGGGTGGGAATCCTACGAGCAGTACTTC.

This chain's CDR3 is CASSSWGGSYNEQFF. The CDR3 DNA reads TGTGCCAGCAGCTCTTGGGGGGGATCCTACAATGAGCAGTTCTTC. The J gene is TRBJ2-1, the V gene TRBV7-2, with TRBD2 identical over 7 bases. CDR1 is SGHTA, CDR2 FQGNSA, per germline. This CDR3 region has 15 residues. V gave up 4 bases and J gave up 1 base; unmatched junction bases: 4.

The chain joins TRBV9 to TRBJ2-7; perhaps TRBD2 as D (5 bases). This CDR3 has 15 amino acids. Looked up from germline, CDR1 is SGDLS and CDR2 is YYNGEE. V dropped 3 bases and J dropped 2 bases, with 15 bases sitting between them. The CDR3 DNA follows: TGTGCCAGCAGCGCCGACCCCCGGGGTACCTACGAGCAGTACTTC. Protein product: CASSADPRGTYEQYF.

This clone was detected once. The V and J genes are TRBV6-6 and TRBJ1-5; a possible D gene is TRBD1 (5 bases). V lost 5 bases and J 4 bases, leaving 18 bases between the germline ends. The germline CDR1 and CDR2 sequences are MNHNY and SVGAGI (reference sequence). This CDR3 is built from 16 residues. CDR3 coding DNA: TGTGCCAGCAGTCTCCTCACAGGTAGTGGAAATCAGCCCCAGCATTTT. Encoded protein: CASSLLTGSGNQPQHF.